The rows below give T cell receptor beta chains drawn from one sample of a study of OX40 agonist ivuxolimab in advanced cancers. Sequenced by immunoSEQ multiplex PCR; TCRdb stores in-frame clones only, minus some. The data show some 35,000 clones, with roughly three quarters seen just once and roughly 14% held by the top ten. The source material was CD4+ or CD8+ T cells sorted from blood, sampled in a trial of the OX40 agonist ivuxolimab. These receptors all come from an adult with an advanced solid tumor such as melanoma, head and neck, liver or kidney cancer. Each CDR3 is given with its conserved first and last residue. D genes are given only for firm matches. Size is stated for part of the rows, as once, few or many counts, or as a class when the clone is expanded.

TGTGCCAGCACTAGAGGGACCATCAGCACAGATACGCAGTATTTT | CASTRGTISTDTQYF | TRBJ2-3 | 15 | - | TRBV7-3 | -
TGTGCCAGCAGCGTAGCCCACGACAGGGAAATTAACTATGGCTACACCTTC | CASSVAHDREINYGYTF | TRBJ1-2 | 17 | TRBD1 | TRBV9 | few
TGTGCCAGCAGCTCCCCTACGAGCGGGAGGGATGAGCAGTTCTTC | CASSSPTSGRDEQFF | TRBJ2-1 | 15 | TRBD2 | TRBV5-6 | few
TGTGCCAGCAGTCTCCGGGAGGGCAATCAGCCCCAGCATTTT | CASSLREGNQPQHF | TRBJ1-5 | 14 | - | TRBV27 | -
TGTGCCAGCAGCTTAGGAGGCGGGAGCTCCTACGAGCAGTACTTC | CASSLGGGSSYEQYF | TRBJ2-7 | 15 | TRBD2 | TRBV11-3 | -
TGCGCCAGCAGCTCCCCTGGCGGGAGGGAATACAATGAGCAGTTCTTC | CASSSPGGREYNEQFF | TRBJ2-1 | 16 | TRBD2 | TRBV5-1 | -
TGCGCCAGCAGCTTGGGGTGGGGGGTCAGCTCCTACGAGCAGTACTTC | CASSLGWGVSSYEQYF | TRBJ2-7 | 16 | - | TRBV5-1 | once
TGCGCCAGCAGCCAAGATGCGGGAGGGACCTCATCGAAGCCTGAGCAGTTCTTC | CASSQDAGGTSSKPEQFF | TRBJ2-1 | 18 | TRBD2 | TRBV4-1 | -
TGCGCCAGCAGCTTGTCAACGGGCCCCGTCGTCGGGGAGCTGTTTTTT | CASSLSTGPVVGELFF | TRBJ2-2 | 16 | - | TRBV5-1 | -
TGCGCCAGCAGCTTAAGGACAGGCTACGAGCAGTACTTC | CASSLRTGYEQYF | TRBJ2-7 | 13 | TRBD1 | TRBV5-1 | few
TGCGCCAGCACCTCTGCAGGGGCCAAAAACATTCAGTACTTC | CASTSAGAKNIQYF | TRBJ2-4 | 14 | - | TRBV5-1 | few
TGTGCCAGCACTGAAATAGAAATGGGGGCGGGCTATGGCTACACCTTC | CASTEIEMGAGYGYTF | TRBJ1-2 | 16 | - | TRBV6-1 | -
TGTGCCAGCAAGTATGGTGAAGGGCAGGCTGGCTACACCTTC | CASKYGEGQAGYTF | TRBJ1-2 | 14 | - | TRBV7-9 | -
TGTGCTAGTGGAGACCCTTTCGGGGCCTACACTGAAGCTTTCTTT | CASGDPFGAYTEAFF | TRBJ1-1 | 15 | - | TRBV12-5 | -
TGCAGCGTTCGGACGGAGTACGAGCAGTACTTC | CSVRTEYEQYF | TRBJ2-7 | 11 | - | TRBV29-1 | -
TGTGCCAGCAGTACTAGTGGCTCTTACAATGAGCAGTTCTTC | CASSTSGSYNEQFF | TRBJ2-1 | 14 | - | TRBV2 | -
TGTGCCAGCAGCTCGGAGACAGGGGTATACGAGCAGTACTTC | CASSSETGVYEQYF | TRBJ2-7 | 14 | TRBD1 | TRBV28 | -
TGTGCCAGCAGCCTCACTAGCGGGAGGAAGTTCTTC | CASSLTSGRKFF | TRBJ2-1 | 12 | TRBD2 | TRBV13 | -
TGTGCCAGCAGCTTAGTCGGGCCAGGGCCTGGAAACACCATATATTTT | CASSLVGPGPGNTIYF | TRBJ1-3 | 16 | - | TRBV11-2 | -
TGTGCCTGGAGTATATCAGGGGGCAGGAATTCACCCCTCCACTTT | CAWSISGGRNSPLHF | TRBJ1-6 | 15 | TRBD1 | TRBV30 | -
TGCGCCAGCAGCCAAGAAGGCGTCCCCAAAAACATTCAGTACTTC | CASSQEGVPKNIQYF | TRBJ2-4 | 15 | - | TRBV4-1 | -
TGTGCCAGCAGTGAAGCTCTTGCGGCCTCTAACTATGGCTACACCTTC | CASSEALAASNYGYTF | TRBJ1-2 | 16 | - | TRBV6-1 | few
TGTGCCAGCAGCAGGGACACAACAGATACGCAGTATTTT | CASSRDTTDTQYF | TRBJ2-3 | 13 | - | TRBV7-3 | -
TGTGCCAGCAGCTTTCGGGGAGGGAACACTGAAGCTTTCTTT | CASSFRGGNTEAFF | TRBJ1-1 | 14 | - | TRBV7-3 | -
TGTGCCTGGAACAGGGGTCTAGCGGAATGGGGTGAGCAGTTCTTC | CAWNRGLAEWGEQFF | TRBJ2-1 | 15 | - | TRBV30 | -
TGTGCCAGCAGCCAAGAGTCGGGAGGGCAGTACTTC | CASSQESGGQYF | TRBJ2-7 | 12 | TRBD2 | TRBV5-5 | -
TGTGCCACCAGCAGGACTAGCGGCACCTACAATGAGCAGTTCTTC | CATSRTSGTYNEQFF | TRBJ2-1 | 15 | TRBD2 | TRBV15 | -
TGTGCCAGCAGCACGGACAGGGGGCTTACGCGGGCTAACTATGGCTACACCTTC | CASSTDRGLTRANYGYTF | TRBJ1-2 | 18 | TRBD1 | TRBV5-6 | -
TGTGCCAGCAGCCCTCAGGGAAGTGGCTACACCTTC | CASSPQGSGYTF | TRBJ1-2 | 12 | - | TRBV5-8 | -
TGTGCCAGCAGCCAGACAGGGTATTGGGGTTCTAACTATGGCTACACCTTC | CASSQTGYWGSNYGYTF | TRBJ1-2 | 17 | TRBD1 | TRBV7-6 | -
TGTGCCACCAGCAGCCCCGGGACAGGGGGCGCAACTAATGAAAAACTGTTTTTT | CATSSPGTGGATNEKLFF | TRBJ1-4 | 18 | TRBD1 | TRBV15 | -
TGTGCCAGCTCAGACTATACCTCCTACAATGAGCAGTTCTTC | CASSDYTSYNEQFF | TRBJ2-1 | 14 | - | TRBV28 | -
TGTGCCAGCAGCTGGGGGCAGGAGCTCTATGGCTACACCTTC | CASSWGQELYGYTF | TRBJ1-2 | 14 | - | TRBV5-4 | -
TGTGCCAGTAGCAAGACAGAGCTCCAAGGCAATGAGCAGTTCTTC | CASSKTELQGNEQFF | TRBJ2-1 | 15 | - | TRBV19 | -
TGCAGTGCTTCCGGTCCGGCTGAAGCTTTCTTT | CSASGPAEAFF | TRBJ1-1 | 11 | - | TRBV20-1 | -
TGTGCCAGCAGTGGACCTGGGGGGGGCTCAATGAACACTGAAGCTTTCTTT | CASSGPGGGSMNTEAFF | TRBJ1-1 | 17 | - | TRBV28 | once
TGTGCCAGCAGTTTTGGTGCGGCCTCCTACGAGCAGTACTTC | CASSFGAASYEQYF | TRBJ2-7 | 14 | - | TRBV28 | -
TGTGCCTGGAGTGTTAGTCCCTCAACTAATGAAAAACTGTTTTTT | CAWSVSPSTNEKLFF | TRBJ1-4 | 15 | - | TRBV30 | few
TGTGCCTGGAGTGTTGGACACCAATACGAGCAGTACTTC | CAWSVGHQYEQYF | TRBJ2-7 | 13 | - | TRBV30 | -
TGTGCCAGCAGCGTGACAGGGGGCACTGAAGCTTTCTTT | CASSVTGGTEAFF | TRBJ1-1 | 13 | TRBD1 | TRBV9 | -
TGTGCCAGTGGCACGACCGGGACAGCATCCTACGAGCAGTACTTC | CASGTTGTASYEQYF | TRBJ2-7 | 15 | TRBD1 | TRBV19 | -
TGTGCCAGCAGTTACGGTACCTACAATGAGCAGTTCTTC | CASSYGTYNEQFF | TRBJ2-1 | 13 | - | TRBV6-5 | once
TGTGCCAGCAGTCGTCGCAGGGATTCCGGCTACACCTTC | CASSRRRDSGYTF | TRBJ1-2 | 13 | - | TRBV7-9 | few
TGTGCCAGCAGCGAGGCCCCACCGGGACAGGGGAGCTCCTACGAGCAGTACTTC | CASSEAPPGQGSSYEQYF | TRBJ2-7 | 18 | TRBD1 | TRBV9 | -
TGTGCCAGCAGTGAGGGGCCCGAACAGTTCTTC | CASSEGPEQFF | TRBJ2-1 | 11 | - | TRBV9 | -
TGCGCCAGCAGCAGGGTGGCAGGGGAAAATGAAAAACTGTTTTTT | CASSRVAGENEKLFF | TRBJ1-4 | 15 | - | TRBV5-1 | -
TGTGCCATCAGTGAGAAAGGAAATGAGCAGTTCTTC | CAISEKGNEQFF | TRBJ2-1 | 12 | - | TRBV10-3 | -
TGTGCCAGCAGCTTGGTGGCAGCAACTAATGAAAAACTGTTTTTT | CASSLVAATNEKLFF | TRBJ1-4 | 15 | - | TRBV5-5 | medium-sized
TGTGCCAGCAGCTTCCTCTGGGACGAGCAGTACTTC | CASSFLWDEQYF | TRBJ2-7 | 12 | - | TRBV7-9 | -
TGTGCCAGTAATAGCGGGAGAGGGACCAGCACAGATACGCAGTATTTT | CASNSGRGTSTDTQYF | TRBJ2-3 | 16 | TRBD2 | TRBV6-6 | -
TGTGCCAGAAGCTTGGTCGGCGCAGACGGGACAGAGGCTGAAAAACTGTTTTTT | CARSLVGADGTEAEKLFF | TRBJ1-4 | 18 | TRBD1 | TRBV5-3 | -
TGTGCCAGTAGTATTCCGCCTCCTTCCCAAGAGACCCAGTACTTC | CASSIPPPSQETQYF | TRBJ2-5 | 15 | - | TRBV19 | -
TGCGCCAGCAGCTTACCGGGACAGAAGCAGACCCAGTACTTC | CASSLPGQKQTQYF | TRBJ2-5 | 14 | TRBD1 | TRBV5-1 | once
TGTGCCTGGAGTGTGACTAGGGGTGGCGGTACGCAGTATTTT | CAWSVTRGGGTQYF | TRBJ2-3 | 14 | - | TRBV30 | -
TGCGCCAGCAGTCAACGAGAGGGGTGCAATGAGCAGTTCTTC | CASSQREGCNEQFF | TRBJ2-1 | 14 | - | TRBV23-1 | -
TGTGCCAGCGGGGTACAGGGGGGCTCTGGAAACACCATATATTTT | CASGVQGGSGNTIYF | TRBJ1-3 | 15 | TRBD1 | TRBV6-1 | -
TGCGCCAGCAGTTCTTTTAGCGGGATAAGAGAGACCCAGTACTTC | CASSSFSGIRETQYF | TRBJ2-5 | 15 | TRBD2 | TRBV5-1 | -
TGTGCCAGCAGCCCTGACAGTAGCAATCAGCCCCAGCATTTT | CASSPDSSNQPQHF | TRBJ1-5 | 14 | - | TRBV6-5 | -
TGTGCCAGCAGTGTAGGGGATTGGGAGCAGTACTTC | CASSVGDWEQYF | TRBJ2-7 | 12 | - | TRBV28 | few
TGCGCCAGCAGCCCTACGGGGCCCTACAATCAGCCCCAGCATTTT | CASSPTGPYNQPQHF | TRBJ1-5 | 15 | - | TRBV5-1 | once